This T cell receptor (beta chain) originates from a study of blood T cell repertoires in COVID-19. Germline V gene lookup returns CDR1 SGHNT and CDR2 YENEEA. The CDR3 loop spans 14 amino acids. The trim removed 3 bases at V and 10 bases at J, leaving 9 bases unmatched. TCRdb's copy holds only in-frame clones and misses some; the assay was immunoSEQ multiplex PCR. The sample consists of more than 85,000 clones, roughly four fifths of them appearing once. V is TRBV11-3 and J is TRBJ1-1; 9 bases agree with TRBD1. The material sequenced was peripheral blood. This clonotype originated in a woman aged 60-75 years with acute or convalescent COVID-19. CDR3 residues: CASSFSYRGRGAFF. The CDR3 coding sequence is TGTGCCAGCAGCTTTTCTTACAGGGGGCGAGGAGCTTTCTTT.